This section outlines one T cell receptor (beta chain) sequence together with its context. Its antigen is not known. The data were obtained in a study of T cell responses to AZD1222 COVID-19 vaccine. General study points: Sampled repertoires all dated from after the peak T cell response. Females made up more of the donors, who were largely white British, and clonal diversity may have come out too low.

CDR3 length: 14 amino acids. The germline gives CDR1 ENHRY, CDR2 SYGVKD. V lost 0 bases to trimming and J lost 1 base, with 5 bases between them. Sequencing used immunoSEQ multiplex PCR; TCRdb keeps in-frame clones, though not all of them. The data hold about 150,000 clones, with 90% observed a single time. The chain links TRBV10-3 to TRBJ2-3; unclear D gene. The sequence was collected from an adult in good health. Source: peripheral blood, taken on day 0 of AZD1222 vaccination. The CDR3 DNA sequence: TGTGCCATCAGTGAGTCGATCGGCACAGATACGCAGTATTTT. Its translation: CAISESIGTDTQYF.